The 5 T cell receptor beta chains given below trace back to one sample, sequenced in a study of OX40 agonist ivuxolimab in advanced cancers. Libraries were prepared by immunoSEQ multiplex PCR; TCRdb keeps only in-frame clonotypes and omits some of them. The data contain 12,000 or so clones, around four fifths of them singletons. The sequenced sample was CD4+ or CD8+ T cells sorted from blood, obtained in a trial of the OX40 agonist ivuxolimab. These receptors all stem from an adult with an advanced solid tumor such as melanoma, head and neck, liver or kidney cancer.

V and J are TRBV27 and TRBJ2-3, with 10 bases identical to TRBD1. The V and J ends lost 3 bases and 7 bases, in that order; junction bases with no gene match: 10. This CDR3 has 16 amino acids. Germline lookup yields CDR1 MNHEY and CDR2 SMNVEV (reference sequence). CDR3 amino acids: CASSLIRQGARNTQYF. The CDR3 bases are TGTGCCAGCAGTTTGATACGACAGGGGGCGCGAAATACGCAGTATTTT.

This chain uses TRBV27 with TRBJ2-7; D perhaps matches TRBD1 (5 bases). Germline-derived CDR1 and CDR2 are MNHEY and SMNVEV (reference sequence). CDR3 length equals 13 residues. V shed 6 bases and J shed 5 bases, with 14 bases lying between them. This chain's CDR3 is CASRFQGIDEQYF. CDR3 DNA sequence: TGTGCCAGCAGATTCCAGGGAATAGACGAGCAGTACTTC.

The rearrangement joins TRBV27 to TRBJ1-1, with 10 bases fitting TRBD1. This CDR3 spans 18 amino acids. Germline V gene data show CDR1 as MNHEY and CDR2 as SMNVEV (reference sequence). Trimming removed 3 bases from V and 4 bases from J; junction bases left unmatched: 14. CDR3 nucleotide sequence: TGTGCCAGCAGTTTGGGACAGGGGACGGATCCGACGGGCACTGAAGCTTTCTTT. Translated, it gives CASSLGQGTDPTGTEAFF.

The V gene is TRBV2, the J gene TRBJ1-3; D is unclear. Trimming removed 5 bases at V and 1 base at J, with 9 bases between. CDR3 length: 14 residues. The germline CDR1 and CDR2 sequences are SNHLY and FYNNEI. CDR3 residues: CASSWEKSGNTIYF. The CDR3 DNA sequence: TGTGCCAGCAGTTGGGAGAAGTCTGGAAACACCATATATTTT. Drawing the rest from reference TRBV2 and TRBJ1-3, the complete variable domain is EPEVTQTPSHQVTQMGQEVILRCVPISNHLYFYWYRQILGQKVEFLVSFYNNEISEKSEIFDDQFSVERPDGSNFTLKIRSTKLEDSAMYFCASSWEKSGNTIYFGEGSWLTVV.

The chain links TRBV27 to TRBJ1-6; a weak D match, TRBD1 (5 bases). The germline V gene encodes CDR1 MNHEY and CDR2 SMNVEV (reference sequence). The CDR3 loop spans 17 amino acids. V dropped 5 bases and J dropped 3 bases, with 17 bases sitting between them. Here the CDR3 reads CASSTYLLGVYNSPLHF. In nucleotides, the CDR3 is TGTGCCAGCAGTACCTACCTATTGGGGGTCTATAATTCACCCCTCCACTTT.